This TCR beta chain stems from a study of blood T cell repertoires in COVID-19. Study background: The origin of the acute and convalescent COVID-19 samples was the United States, Italy and Spain. The cDNA or gDNA used as material had been derived from T cells, B-cell-depleted T cells, or PBMCs.

Per the study methods: For nucleated cells, counts were estimated from reference gene primer amplification. Profiling relied on immunoSEQ multiplex PCR, and the TCRdb table lists in-frame clones only, not all of them. Clone size and the V and J calls come from that table; the DNA yielded D and trimming. The table has under 250,000 clones, around three quarters seen once. The ends were cut back, 1 base at V and 6 bases at J, with 17 bases in the middle. The germline gives CDR1 SGHTA, CDR2 FQGNSA. There are 16 residues in the CDR3. The sample was peripheral blood. This clonotype was sampled from a woman aged 70-85 years with acute or convalescent COVID-19. This chain joins TRBV7-2 and TRBJ2-3; TRBD2 is a possible D gene (5 bases). The CDR3: CASSLVSGRESDTQYF. CDR3 nucleotide sequence: TGTGCCAGCAGCTTAGTATCGGGCCGGGAATCGGATACGCAGTATTTT.